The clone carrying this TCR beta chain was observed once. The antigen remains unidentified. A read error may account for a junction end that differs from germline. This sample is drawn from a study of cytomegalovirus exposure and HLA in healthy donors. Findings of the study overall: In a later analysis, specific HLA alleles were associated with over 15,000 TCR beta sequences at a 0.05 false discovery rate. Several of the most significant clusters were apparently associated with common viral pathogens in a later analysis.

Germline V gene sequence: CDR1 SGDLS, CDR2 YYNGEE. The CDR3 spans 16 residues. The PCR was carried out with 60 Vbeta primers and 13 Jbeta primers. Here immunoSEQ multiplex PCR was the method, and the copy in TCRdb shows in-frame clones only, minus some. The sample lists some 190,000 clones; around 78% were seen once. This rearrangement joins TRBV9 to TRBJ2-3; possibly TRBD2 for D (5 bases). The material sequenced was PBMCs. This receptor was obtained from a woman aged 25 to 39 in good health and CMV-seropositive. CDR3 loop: CASGVGGGSSTDTQYF. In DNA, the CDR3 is TGTGCCAGCGGCGTAGGAGGAGGATCTAGCACAGATACGCAGTATTTT. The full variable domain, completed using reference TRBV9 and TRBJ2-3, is DSGVTQTPKHLITATGQRVTLRCSPRSGDLSVYWYQQSLDQGLQFLIQYYNGEERAKGNILERFSAQQFPDLHSELNLSSLELGDSALYFCASGVGGGSSTDTQYFGPGTRLTVL.